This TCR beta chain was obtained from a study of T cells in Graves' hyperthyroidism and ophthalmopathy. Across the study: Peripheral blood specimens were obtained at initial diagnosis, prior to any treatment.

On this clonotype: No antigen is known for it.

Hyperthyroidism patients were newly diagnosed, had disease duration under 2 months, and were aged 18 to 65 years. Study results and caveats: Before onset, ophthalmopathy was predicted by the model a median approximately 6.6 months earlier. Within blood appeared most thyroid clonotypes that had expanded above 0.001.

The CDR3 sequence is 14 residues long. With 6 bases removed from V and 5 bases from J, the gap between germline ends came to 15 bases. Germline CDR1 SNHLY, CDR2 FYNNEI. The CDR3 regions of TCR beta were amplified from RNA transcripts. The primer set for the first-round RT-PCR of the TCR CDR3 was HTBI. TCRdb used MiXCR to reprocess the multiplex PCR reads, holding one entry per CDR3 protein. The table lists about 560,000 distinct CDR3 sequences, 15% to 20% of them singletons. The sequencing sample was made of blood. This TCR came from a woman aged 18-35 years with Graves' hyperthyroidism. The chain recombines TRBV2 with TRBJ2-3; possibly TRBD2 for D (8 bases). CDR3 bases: TGTGCCAGCAGCCCCGGGAGGGACAGAGATACGCAGTATTTT. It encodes CASSPGRDRDTQYF.